The 17 T cell receptor beta chains presented below share a single source sample, sequenced in a study of identical twins. One entry per CDR3 protein results from TCRdb running MiXCR on the 5' RACE reads. The table has roughly 240,000 distinct CDR3 sequences, 6.5% to 9% seen once. Another study also made use of these data, one on yellow fever vaccine responses in identical twins.

Source material: CD8+ T cells sorted from blood. The receptor source for this set is a woman aged 18-30 years in good health.

This clonotype was detected a few times. This rearrangement joins TRBV27 to TRBJ2-1; D gene unclear. The CDR3 is 13 residues long. The V gene's germline CDR1 is MNHEY and CDR2 SMNVEV (reference sequence). V shed 6 bases and J shed 0 bases, with 6 bases lying between them. CDR3 in DNA: TGTGCCAGCAGGCCGACCTCCTACAATGAGCAGTTCTTC. Translating gives CASRPTSYNEQFF.

At least ten counts were recorded for this clonotype. The CDR3 nucleotides read TGTGCCAGCAGTTTAAGGGGCGATGACTATGGCTACACCTTC. Translation: CASSLRGDDYGYTF. The chain has TRBV27 and TRBJ1-2, with D possibly TRBD1 on 5 matching bases. The CDR3 totals 14 residues. The V end lost 2 bases, the J end lost 3 bases, and 10 bases lay between the germline ends. CDR1 and CDR2 from the germline V gene are MNHEY and SMNVEV (reference sequence).

This clonotype has ten or more counts. The rearrangement uses TRBV12-3 or TRBV12-4 and TRBJ2-5; D possibly uses TRBD1 or TRBD2 (6 bases each). This CDR3 region has 13 residues. CDR3 amino acids: CVKGGANLETQYF. The CDR3 DNA is TGTGTGAAGGGGGGAGCGAACCTAGAGACCCAGTACTTC.

This clonotype was observed a few times. This chain connects TRBV12-5 to TRBJ2-7, with D perhaps TRBD2 (6 bases). V lost 1 base, J lost 5 bases, and 15 bases lay in between. This CDR3 contains 15 residues. Germline V gene lookup returns CDR1 LGHNT and CDR2 FRNRAP. CDR3 region: CASGLARSGGNEQYF. The CDR3 nucleotides are TGTGCTAGTGGTTTGGCCCGGAGTGGGGGGAACGAGCAGTACTTC.

This clonotype came up a few times. The chain uses TRBV5-6 and TRBJ2-1; D ambiguous. Germline V gene sequence: CDR1 SGHDT, CDR2 YYEEEE. The germline V and J ends were trimmed by 2 bases and 3 bases, with 9 bases remaining between them. The CDR3 runs to 14 residues. The CDR3: CASSLGRDYNEQFF. The CDR3, as DNA: TGTGCCAGCAGCTTAGGACGAGACTACAATGAGCAGTTCTTC.

This clonotype has at least ten counts. CDR3 residues: CASSIWTSVTDTQYF. The CDR3 DNA reads as TGCGCCAGCAGTATCTGGACTAGCGTCACAGATACGCAGTATTTT. This chain uses TRBV10-1 with TRBJ2-3, with 9 bases aligning to TRBD2. J lost 2 bases, V lost 5 bases, and 5 bases had no gene match. Per the germline V gene, CDR1 is WNHNN and CDR2 is SYGVQD (reference sequence). The CDR3 consists of 15 residues.

The V gene is TRBV20-1, the J gene TRBJ2-1; 8 bases align to TRBD2. The germline V gene has CDR1 DFQATT and CDR2 SNEGSKA (reference sequence). This CDR3 region has 15 residues. The CDR3 region is CRADKLAGGVDEQFF. CDR3 nucleotide sequence: TGCAGGGCCGATAAGTTGGCGGGGGGCGTAGATGAGCAGTTCTTC.

This clonotype has a count of ten or more. This sequence joins TRBV27 and TRBJ1-1; perhaps TRBD1 as D (6 bases). This CDR3 region has 17 residues. Between the trimmed V and J ends, which lost 6 bases and 5 bases, there was a span of 25 bases. Germline lookup yields CDR1 MNHEY and CDR2 SMNVEV (reference sequence). Written as DNA, the CDR3 is TGTGCCAGCAGACTAAACCGGGACATGGGCGTTGGGACTGAAGCTTTCTTT. It codes for CASRLNRDMGVGTEAFF.

In this sample, this clonotype turned up a few times. The chain carries TRBV9 and TRBJ2-2; possibly TRBD1 for D (5 bases). CDR1 and CDR2 from the germline V gene are SGDLS and YYNGEE. Trimming removed 4 bases from V and 10 bases from J, with 14 bases in between. The CDR3 consists of 13 residues. The CDR3 DNA follows: TGTGCCAGCAGCTATCAACGGACAACGGAGCTGTTTTTT. This sequence encodes CASSYQRTTELFF.

This clonotype showed up many times. V is TRBV6-4 and J is TRBJ2-5; D gene uncertain. The germline V gene encodes CDR1 MRHNA and CDR2 SNTAGT. Trimming pared 0 bases from V and 5 bases from J, leaving 13 bases between. The CDR3 has 15 amino acids. The CDR3 sequence: CASSDSGSPQETQYF. Here the CDR3 DNA reads TGTGCCAGCAGTGACTCTGGCAGCCCCCAGGAGACCCAGTACTTC.

In its sample, this clonotype was seen many times. CDR3 region: CASSEPTSYEQYV. As DNA, the CDR3 is TGTGCCAGCAGTGAGCCTACTAGCTACGAGCAGTACGTC. The chain carries TRBV2 and TRBJ2-7, with TRBD2 as a possible D gene (5 bases). Germline lookup yields CDR1 SNHLY and CDR2 FYNNEI. This CDR3 spans 13 amino acids. Trimming shortened V by 3 bases and J by 3 bases, and 9 bases separated the two germline ends.

The chain employs TRBV6-1 and TRBJ1-2; possible D gene TRBD1, 6 bases. In germline, CDR1 is MNHNS, CDR2 SASEGT. The CDR3 runs 18 residues. V dropped 3 bases and J dropped 2 bases, with 22 bases sitting between them. The CDR3 protein is CASSDLLITDRLNYGYTF. The CDR3 DNA reads TGTGCCAGCAGTGATTTACTAATAACCGACAGGCTCAACTATGGCTACACCTTC.

Ten or more counts support this clonotype. The rearrangement joins TRBV7-8 to TRBJ2-3, with 7 bases aligning to TRBD2. This CDR3 contains 13 residues. J was trimmed by 1 base and V by 7 bases; bases with no gene match: 2. Germline V gene sequence: CDR1 SGHVS, CDR2 FQNEAQ. Here the CDR3 reads CASNREGTDTQYF. The CDR3 DNA follows: TGTGCCAGCAACCGGGAGGGCACAGATACGCAGTATTTT. The full variable domain, rest sourced from reference TRBV7-8 and TRBJ2-3, is GAGVSQSPRYKVAKRGQDVALRCDPISGHVSLFWYQQALGQGPEFLTYFQNEAQLDKSGLPSDRFFAERPEGSVSTLKIQRTQQEDSAVYLCASNREGTDTQYFGPGTRLTVL.

This clonotype was recorded many times. V gene TRBV12-3 or TRBV12-4 combines with J gene TRBJ1-5; no definite D call. The CDR3 contains 13 residues. V lost 0 bases and J lost 7, with 7 bases in between. Written as DNA, the CDR3 is TGTGCCAGCAGTTTAGCGCTTTGGCAGCCCCAGCATTTT. It translates to CASSLALWQPQHF.

Ten or more counts support this clonotype. The rearrangement links TRBV28 to TRBJ1-5, with D hard to call. V lost 4 bases and J lost 4, with 11 bases in between. Germline V CDR1 and CDR2: MDHEN, SYDVKM. CDR3 length: 14 residues. DNA for the CDR3: TGTGCCAGCAGTTGGTCCCAGCTAAATCAGCCCCAGCATTTT. It encodes CASSWSQLNQPQHF.

The chain is built from TRBV7-9 and TRBJ2-5; D might be TRBD2 (5 bases). Trimming removed 5 bases at V and 4 bases at J, with 14 bases between. The CDR3 runs 14 residues. CDR1 is SEHNR and CDR2 is FQNEAQ in the germline V gene (reference sequence). CDR3 sequence (DNA): TGTGCCAGCAGCCCCCGGGGTGCTGGAGAGACCCAGTACTTC. Protein sequence: CASSPRGAGETQYF.

This clonotype has more than one count but fewer than ten. The chain carries TRBV5-1 and TRBJ2-3; unclear D gene. The CDR3 runs 15 residues. V lost 0 bases to trimming and J lost 0 bases, with 8 bases between them. Germline V CDR1 and CDR2: SGHRS, YFSETQ. CDR3 in DNA: TGCGCCAGCAGCTTGGAAGGGTCTAGCACAGATACGCAGTATTTT. Translation gives CASSLEGSSTDTQYF.